This TCR beta chain stems from a study of tumor-infiltrating lymphocytes in primary liver carcinoma. Study-level information: Tumor lesions were T1-T3 N0M0 and spanned about 4 to 10 cm.

In germline, CDR1 is LGHNA, CDR2 YSLEER. CDR3 length: 15 residues. Co-extraction of both nucleic acids (RNA and DNA) used about 18-34 mg of unsorted bulk tissue. Chronic HBV infection, untreated so far, was present in the patients. Starting from 500 ng of total RNA, TCR beta cDNA was produced with a primer in the constant region. For TCR beta, libraries were produced by three nested multiplex PCR rounds using slightly modified ARM-PCR. TRBV1-TRBV30 forward and Cbeta reverse primers drove the first two approximately 10-cycle rounds. TCRdb used MiXCR to reprocess the multiplex PCR reads, holding one entry per CDR3 protein. The sample has tens of thousands of distinct CDR3 sequences, approximately 79% seen once; the top ten hold almost 40%.

Sequenced material: liver tumor tissue from sampling region 4. The subset was: tumor region T4, right-lateral pole. The clonotype comes from a woman younger than 45 with primary liver carcinoma and hepatitis B virus infection. The chain is built from TRBV4-3 and TRBJ1-2; possible D gene TRBD1, 5 bases. The CDR3, as DNA: TGCGCGAGTAGCCAAAATTGGGGGAGAGTGAATGGCTACACCTTC. Residues: CASSQNWGRVNGYTF.